This entry features one T cell receptor (beta chain) sequence. Using immunoSEQ multiplex PCR, the repertoire was profiled, and TCRdb retains in-frame clones only, with some absent. The data hold around 250,000 clones, with about 90% observed a single time. This record belongs to a study of blood T cell repertoires in COVID-19. Sample: PBMCs or T cells enriched from blood (not recorded which). The sequence derives from a human donor in a cohort exposed to, infected with or recovered from COVID-19 (not recorded which). The donor label of this sample is uncertain.

CDR3 coding DNA: TGTGCCAGCAGTTGGACTAGCGGGGGAGGGGAGACCCAGTACTTC. The encoded protein is CASSWTSGGGETQYF. The rearrangement links TRBV2 to TRBJ2-5, with 13 bases that match TRBD2. J gave up 5 bases and V 5 bases, and 5 bases lay outside the gene matches. The CDR3 sequence is 15 residues long. CDR1 is SNHLY, CDR2 FYNNEI, per germline.